Below, 9 T cell receptor beta chains from the same sample are listed, as sequenced in a study of blood T cell repertoires in COVID-19. Here immunoSEQ multiplex PCR was the method, and the copy in TCRdb shows in-frame clones only, minus some. The sample records 25,000 to 35,000 clones, about 85% being singletons. Sequences were obtained from peripheral blood. The receptor source for this set is a woman aged 55-70 years with acute or convalescent COVID-19.

The chain employs TRBV6-5 and TRBJ1-5; no reliable D call. V lost 8 bases, J lost 4 bases, and 12 bases lay in between. This CDR3 is 13 amino acids long. Germline V gene data show CDR1 as MNHEY and CDR2 as SVGAGI. This CDR3 reads CASYRGKNQPQHF. Written as DNA, the CDR3 is TGTGCCAGCTACCGGGGAAAAAATCAGCCCCAGCATTTT.

The genes are TRBV6-5 and TRBJ2-1; D possibly corresponds to TRBD1 (6 bases). Trimming cost V 7 bases and J 5 bases, with 12 bases left between them. The CDR3 has 13 amino acids. Germline V gives CDR1 MNHEY, CDR2 SVGAGI. Here the CDR3 reads CASNSAGDNEQFF. CDR3 coding DNA: TGTGCCAGCAATTCTGCAGGGGACAATGAGCAGTTCTTC.

The V call is TRBV3-1 (or the pseudogene TRBV3-2), the J call TRBJ2-7; TRBD2 aligns across 9 bases. The V and J ends lost 10 bases and 3 bases, in that order; junction bases with no gene match: 10. CDR3 size: 14 residues. CDR1 LGHDT and CDR2 YNNKEL come from the germline V gene (reference sequence). The DNA of the CDR3 is TGTGCCACCTCGCCACCGCGGGGGGGCTACGAGCAGTACTTC. Protein sequence: CATSPPRGGYEQYF.

The gene calls are TRBV19 and TRBJ1-1, with D perhaps TRBD1 (6 bases). The length of the CDR3 is 14 residues. The V end lost 4 bases, the J end lost 1 base, and 10 bases lay between the germline ends. Germline CDR1 and CDR2: LNHDA and SQIVND (reference sequence). CDR3 amino acids: CASSRTERNTEAFF. Written as DNA, the CDR3 is TGTGCCAGTAGTAGGACAGAGAGGAACACTGAAGCTTTCTTT.

V gene TRBV30 combines with J gene TRBJ2-7, with 8 bases that match TRBD2. Germline V gene sequence: CDR1 GTSNPN, CDR2 SVGIG (reference sequence). J was trimmed by 1 base and V by 3 bases; bases with no gene match: 8. This CDR3 comprises 15 residues. The CDR3 reads CAWRGGASGSYEQYF. The CDR3 bases are TGTGCCTGGAGGGGGGGGGCTAGCGGGTCCTACGAGCAGTACTTC.

In DNA, the CDR3 is TGTGCCAGCAGTACCCCAGGACAGGAGGGGCACGAGCAGTACTTC. Translated, it gives CASSTPGQEGHEQYF. The rearrangement uses TRBV28 and TRBJ2-7; TRBD1 is a possible D gene (7 bases). This CDR3 has 15 residues. V lost 5 bases and J 5 bases, leaving 19 bases between the germline ends. Germline V CDR1 and CDR2: MDHEN, SYDVKM.

Here the CDR3 DNA reads TGTGCCAGCAGCCGCCGGACAGGGGTTGCGGAAAAACTGTTTTTT. This sequence encodes CASSRRTGVAEKLFF. This chain joins TRBV6-5 and TRBJ1-4; 9 bases are shared with TRBD1. The CDR3 has 15 residues. Germline lookup yields CDR1 MNHEY and CDR2 SVGAGI. Trimming removed 6 bases from V and 8 bases from J; junction bases left unmatched: 10.

This chain connects TRBV27 to TRBJ2-1; 11 bases are a match to TRBD2. Germline V lookup: CDR1 MNHEY, CDR2 SMNVEV (reference sequence). Germline trimming cut 5 bases from V and 3 bases from J; bases unmatched to any gene: 9. The CDR3 spans 17 residues. The CDR3 region has the DNA TGTGCCAGCAGTCCACCCTCGGGACTAGCGGTCTACAATGAGCAGTTCTTC. This encodes CASSPPSGLAVYNEQFF.

The CDR3 DNA reads TGTGCCAGCAGTTATCGGGGTTTTAGTGGCTACACCTTC. Translating it yields CASSYRGFSGYTF. The chain carries TRBV6-5 and TRBJ1-2; D is undetermined. Germline CDR1 MNHEY, CDR2 SVGAGI. The CDR3 is made up of 13 amino acids. V lost 3 bases, J lost 7 bases, and 12 bases lay in between.